What follows are 32 T cell receptor beta chains derived from one specimen sequenced in a study of neurological immune-mediated disorders. A single record per CDR3 protein comes from TCRdb applying MiXCR to the 5' RACE reads. Here the sample spans tens of thousands of distinct CDR3 sequences, around 16% being singletons. Time point meaning: technical triplicate 3. Specimen: CD4+ T cells from blood. The receptors were sampled from a female donor with HTLV-1-associated myelopathy (HAM/TSP).

Comment on this clonotype: Relative to the germline gene, one junction end is altered; a read error may explain this. V is TRBV15 and J is TRBJ2-5; 7 bases line up with TRBD1. The CDR3 has 15 amino acids. CDR1 and CDR2 from the germline V gene are LNHNV and YYDKDF (reference sequence). In DNA form, the CDR3 reads TGTACCACCAGCAGAACCTGGGACAGAGGAGAGACCCAGTACTTC. Its translation is CTTSRTWDRGETQYF.

Notes on this clonotype: Being one base from a much bigger clone, this may be a read error. This chain links TRBV6-5 with TRBJ2-1, with TRBD2 matching 9 bases. This CDR3 has 18 amino acids. The junction had 7 bases not matched to a gene; V was cut back by 0 bases and J by 1 base. CDR1 is MNHEY, CDR2 SVGAGI, per germline. CDR3 amino acids: CASSYSVASGVSYNEQFF. In DNA form, the CDR3 reads TGTGCCAGCAGTTACTCCGTGGCTAGCGGGGTATCCTACAATGAGCAGTTCTTC.

Ten or more counts support this clonotype. V gene TRBV29-1 combines with J gene TRBJ2-5; D unresolved. The CDR3 sequence is 12 residues long. Between the trimmed V and J ends, which lost 4 bases and 2 bases, there was a span of 8 bases. The germline CDR1 and CDR2 sequences are SQVTM and ANQGSEA. The CDR3 nucleotides are TGCAGCGTTGTGGGCTTGCAAGAGACCCAGTACTTC. This encodes CSVVGLQETQYF.

There are many counts of this clonotype. The chain couples TRBV6-5 to TRBJ2-1; maybe TRBD2 (5 bases). Trimming shortened V by 7 bases and J by 8 bases, and 15 bases separated the two germline ends. The length of the CDR3 is 13 residues. Germline values: CDR1 MNHEY, CDR2 SVGAGI. The CDR3 DNA reads TGTGCCAGCATGAGTCTAGCCGGGGATGAGCAGTTCTTC. It yields the protein CASMSLAGDEQFF.

This clonotype was counted many times. This chain uses TRBV20-1 with TRBJ2-3; the D gene is possibly TRBD2 (6 bases). The length of the CDR3 is 16 residues. The V gene's germline CDR1 is DFQATT and CDR2 SNEGSKA (reference sequence). Deletions cut 4 bases from V and 0 bases from J, with 17 bases between. The CDR3: CSATPPSVPSTDTQYF. CDR3 nucleotides: TGCAGTGCTACCCCACCTAGCGTCCCTAGCACAGATACGCAGTATTTT.

This clonotype was detected ten times or more. V is TRBV12-3 or TRBV12-4 and J is TRBJ1-2; perhaps TRBD1 as D (5 bases). Trimming cost V 6 bases and J 8 bases, with 25 bases left between them. The CDR3 spans 16 residues. DNA for the CDR3: TGTGCCAGCAGCCCCGAAGTGGGGGTACAGGCGTACGGCTACACCTTC. Translation gives CASSPEVGVQAYGYTF.

This clonotype was recorded at least ten times. The V and J genes are TRBV27 and TRBJ2-3; 8 nucleotides line up with TRBD1. This CDR3 is built from 13 residues. Germline CDR1 is MNHEY and CDR2 is SMNVEV (reference sequence). V was pared by 7 bases and J by 3 bases, with 3 bases of the junction left unmatched. CDR3 nucleotide sequence: TGTGCCAGCAAATACAGGGGGACAGATACGCAGTATTTT. Protein: CASKYRGTDTQYF.

In its sample, this clonotype is large (0.1 to 1%). The chain links TRBV29-1 to TRBJ2-3; possible D gene TRBD2, 6 bases. Trimming took off 8 bases at V and 3 bases at J, with 18 bases between the two ends. Germline V gene data show CDR1 as SQVTM and CDR2 as ANQGSEA. The CDR3 contains 14 residues. DNA for the CDR3: TGCAGCACTTCGTTGGCGGGGAGAACAGATACGCAGTATTTT. This encodes CSTSLAGRTDTQYF.

This clonotype was found once. The rearrangement joins TRBV20-1 to TRBJ2-1; a possible D gene is TRBD2 (6 bases). The CDR3 has 14 residues. In germline, CDR1 is DFQATT, CDR2 SNEGSKA (reference sequence). The DNA of the CDR3 is TGCAGCCTCAGCTCGGGAGATAGATACAATGAGCAGTTCTTC. Its translation is CSLSSGDRYNEQFF.

This clonotype was seen at least ten times. The V call is TRBV5-1, the J call TRBJ2-2; tentatively, D is TRBD1 or TRBD2 (6 bases each). The CDR3 has 15 amino acids. Germline CDR1 and CDR2: SGHRS and YFSETQ. Deletions cut 1 base from V and 2 bases from J, with 9 bases between. The CDR3 reads CASSLPGGNTGELFF. The CDR3 DNA is TGCGCCAGCAGCTTGCCCGGGGGCAACACCGGGGAGCTGTTTTTT.

The sample holds many counts of this clonotype. The DNA for the CDR3 is TGTGCCAGCAGTTACCCCGTTGCGGGGGCCGGGGAGCTGTTTTTT. This sequence encodes CASSYPVAGAGELFF. The chain recombines TRBV6-2 or TRBV6-3 with TRBJ2-2; 7 positions match TRBD2. The ends lost 2 bases at V and 6 bases at J; junction bases unmatched: 6. Per germline, CDR1 MNHEY and CDR2 SVGEGT. The CDR3 length is 15 residues.

This clonotype was detected only a few times. A junction end diverges from the germline sequence, so it may reflect a read error. This chain uses TRBV7-7 with TRBJ2-1, with 13 bases lining up with TRBD2. CDR3 length: 15 residues. Looked up from germline, CDR1 is SSHAT and CDR2 is FNYEAQ (reference sequence). The chain's CDR3 is CASSLGLAGDNEQFF. Written as DNA, the CDR3 is TGTGCTAGCAGCTTAGGACTAGCGGGAGACAATGAGCAGTTCTTC.

The sample holds many counts of this clonotype. The chain has TRBV28 and TRBJ1-3; D perhaps matches TRBD1 (5 bases). The length of the CDR3 is 12 residues. The V and J ends lost 7 bases and 11 bases respectively, with 15 bases between them. Germline values: CDR1 MDHEN, CDR2 SYDVKM. The CDR3 loop is CASITTGRSIYF. CDR3 nucleotide sequence: TGTGCCAGCATCACGACGGGGCGATCCATATATTTT.

This clonotype was counted at least ten times. The chain combines TRBV10-1 with TRBJ2-3; unclear D gene. Trimming cost V 0 bases and J 5 bases, with 9 bases left between them. Germline CDR1 and CDR2: WNHNN and SYGVQD (reference sequence). This CDR3 spans 14 amino acids. CDR3 DNA: TGCGCCAGCAGTGAGTCGAAGGACGGAGATACGCAGTATTTT. Translation: CASSESKDGDTQYF.

The table lists this clonotype with many counts. The CDR3 DNA reads TGTGCCAGCAGCCAGACGCAGTATTTT. Amino acids: CASSQTQYF. The chain is built from TRBV11-3 and TRBJ2-3; D is unresolved. The V gene's germline CDR1 is SGHNT and CDR2 YENEEA. Trimming cost V 5 bases and J 9 bases, with 3 bases left between them. This CDR3 has 9 amino acids.

Many counts were recorded for this clonotype. V gene TRBV29-1 combines with J gene TRBJ2-3; 9 bases fit TRBD1. The CDR3 contains 15 residues. CDR1 and CDR2 (germline): SQVTM, ANQGSEA. J gave up 0 bases and V 4 bases, and 5 bases lay outside the gene matches. CDR3 sequence reads: CSVAGGQGSTDTQYF. CDR3 bases: TGCAGCGTTGCCGGCGGACAGGGGAGCACAGATACGCAGTATTTT.

This clonotype occurred many times. This chain connects TRBV3-1 to TRBJ1-2, with D maybe TRBD1 (6 bases). The V end was cut by 3 bases, the J end by 8 bases, with 10 bases between. CDR1 and CDR2 (germline): LGHDT, YNNKEL (reference sequence). This CDR3 has 12 amino acids. In DNA, the CDR3 is TGTGCCAGCAGCCAGGGGGCAGGCGGCTACACCTTC. Protein sequence: CASSQGAGGYTF.

This clonotype has a count of ten or more. The V gene is TRBV10-1, the J gene TRBJ2-2, with no clear D. The V end was cut by 2 bases, the J end by 6 bases, with 7 bases between. Germline CDR1 and CDR2: WNHNN and SYGVQD (reference sequence). This CDR3 region has 13 residues. The CDR3 here is CASSEDLSGELFF. In DNA, the CDR3 is TGCGCCAGCAGTGAGGACTTATCCGGGGAGCTGTTTTTT.

V and J are TRBV18 and TRBJ2-3; D is undetermined. This CDR3 is 13 amino acids long. The V gene's germline CDR1 is KGHSH and CDR2 LQKENI. Trimming took off 2 bases at V and 3 bases at J, with 6 bases between the two ends. CDR3: CASSPAGTDTQYF. CDR3 coding DNA: TGTGCCAGCTCACCAGCAGGAACAGATACGCAGTATTTT.

The table lists this clonotype with many counts. The J gene is TRBJ2-3, the V gene TRBV2, with D uncertain. Trimming took 6 bases from V and 0 from J, leaving 13 bases between them. Per germline, CDR1 SNHLY and CDR2 FYNNEI. This CDR3 comprises 15 residues. The CDR3 bases are TGTGCCAGCAGCCCTTGGGGTTCAAGCACAGATACGCAGTATTTT. As protein: CASSPWGSSTDTQYF.

This clonotype is a singleton in its sample. The chain has TRBV12-3 or TRBV12-4 and TRBJ1-5; D remains unclear. With 3 bases removed from V and 4 bases from J, the gap between germline ends came to 13 bases. CDR3 length equals 15 residues. For the CDR3, the DNA is TGTGCCAGCAGTTTGAAAGGTATCGGGAATCAGCCCCAGCATTTT. Encoded protein: CASSLKGIGNQPQHF.

The chain carries TRBV11-2 and TRBJ1-5; tentatively, D is TRBD1 (5 bases). This CDR3 region has 16 residues. Looked up from germline, CDR1 is SGHAT and CDR2 is FQNNGV. The V gene lost 4 bases and the J gene lost 2 bases, with 15 bases spanning the gap. The CDR3: CASSSRSGGGNQPQHF. The DNA of the CDR3 is TGTGCCAGCAGCTCCCGGTCCGGGGGAGGCAATCAGCCCCAGCATTTT.

This clonotype was counted ten times or more. The chain links TRBV30 to TRBJ2-3, with TRBD2 as a possible D gene (5 bases). Germline V gene data show CDR1 as GTSNPN and CDR2 as SVGIG (reference sequence). The CDR3 loop spans 13 amino acids. The germline V and J ends were trimmed by 2 bases and 0 bases, with 6 bases remaining between them. The CDR3 region has the DNA TGTGCCTGGAGTAAGCGGAGCACAGATACGCAGTATTTT. It codes for CAWSKRSTDTQYF.

This clonotype was counted many times. V and J are TRBV5-1 and TRBJ2-2; D call uncertain. Deletions cut 0 bases from V and 0 bases from J, with 12 bases between. The germline V gene encodes CDR1 SGHRS and CDR2 YFSETQ. This CDR3 contains 17 residues. The CDR3 DNA reads as TGCGCCAGCAGCTTGGCCCCTACGGCGGCGAACACCGGGGAGCTGTTTTTT. Protein sequence: CASSLAPTAANTGELFF.

The table lists this clonotype with many counts. The CDR3 coding sequence is TGCAGGGGCTGGGGCCAGCTAGATTCCTACGAGCAGTACTTC. This encodes CRGWGQLDSYEQYF. The chain carries TRBV20-1 and TRBJ2-7, with D possibly being TRBD1 (5 bases). This CDR3 has 14 residues. The germline gives CDR1 DFQATT, CDR2 SNEGSKA (reference sequence).

On this clonotype itself: An end of the junction differs from the germline gene, which may be a read error. The J gene is TRBJ2-7, the V gene TRBV5-1; TRBD2 matches at 11 bases. The CDR3 is 15 residues long. The germline CDR1 and CDR2 sequences are SGHRS and YFSETQ. The CDR3 spells CANSPGLADYYEQYF. CDR3 bases: TGCGCCAACAGCCCGGGACTAGCGGACTACTACGAGCAGTACTTC.

This clonotype was counted ten times or more. The CDR3 reads CSARLGTDTQYF. Written as DNA, the CDR3 is TGCAGTGCTAGGCTGGGCACAGATACGCAGTATTTT. The V call is TRBV20-1, the J call TRBJ2-3; no definite D call. CDR1 and CDR2 (germline): DFQATT, SNEGSKA (reference sequence). Trimming removed 3 bases at V and 1 base at J, with 5 bases between. The CDR3 has 12 residues.

The chain carries TRBV7-8 and TRBJ2-7; D might be TRBD1 or TRBD2, each matching 5 bases. Germline loops: CDR1 SGHVS, CDR2 FQNEAQ. The CDR3 contains 15 residues. V lost 5 bases to trimming and J lost 3 bases, with 17 bases between them. The CDR3 coding sequence is TGTGCCAGCAGCCCTTCACGTGGGGGTATCTACGAGCAGTACTTC. Encoded protein: CASSPSRGGIYEQYF.

This clonotype has at least ten counts. The rearrangement uses TRBV7-2 and TRBJ1-2; maybe TRBD1 (5 bases). Germline loops: CDR1 SGHTA, CDR2 FQGNSA. This CDR3 is built from 13 residues. The V gene lost 2 bases and the J gene lost 4 bases, with 8 bases spanning the gap. The CDR3 spells CASSLPGLYGYTF. The DNA of the CDR3 is TGTGCCAGCAGCTTACCGGGACTCTATGGCTACACCTTC.

Many counts were recorded for this clonotype. The rearrangement links TRBV5-1 to TRBJ2-2, with D perhaps matching TRBD1 (5 bases). The V gene's germline CDR1 is SGHRS and CDR2 YFSETQ. V lost 0 bases and J lost 0, with 6 bases in between. This CDR3 contains 15 residues. The CDR3 DNA reads TGCGCCAGCAGCTTGGGGACATCGAACACCGGGGAGCTGTTTTTT. Protein sequence: CASSLGTSNTGELFF.

This clonotype was detected ten times or more. The V and J genes are TRBV6-6 and TRBJ1-2, with 8 bases lining up with TRBD1. Germline V gives CDR1 MNHNY, CDR2 SVGAGI (reference sequence). The CDR3 has 13 residues. The trim removed 6 bases at V and 7 bases at J, leaving 7 bases unmatched. The CDR3 DNA follows: TGTGCCAGCAGCGTCCCAGGGGGCATTGGCTACACCTTC. Amino acids: CASSVPGGIGYTF.

This clonotype was observed many times. V and J are TRBV5-1 and TRBJ2-3; D gene uncertain. This CDR3 spans 12 amino acids. Trimming removed 7 bases from V and 4 bases from J, with 10 bases in between. Germline V gene sequence: CDR1 SGHRS, CDR2 YFSETQ. In nucleotides, the CDR3 is TGCGCCAGCGCTCGGGTGGCAGATACGCAGTATTTT. Its protein product is CASARVADTQYF.